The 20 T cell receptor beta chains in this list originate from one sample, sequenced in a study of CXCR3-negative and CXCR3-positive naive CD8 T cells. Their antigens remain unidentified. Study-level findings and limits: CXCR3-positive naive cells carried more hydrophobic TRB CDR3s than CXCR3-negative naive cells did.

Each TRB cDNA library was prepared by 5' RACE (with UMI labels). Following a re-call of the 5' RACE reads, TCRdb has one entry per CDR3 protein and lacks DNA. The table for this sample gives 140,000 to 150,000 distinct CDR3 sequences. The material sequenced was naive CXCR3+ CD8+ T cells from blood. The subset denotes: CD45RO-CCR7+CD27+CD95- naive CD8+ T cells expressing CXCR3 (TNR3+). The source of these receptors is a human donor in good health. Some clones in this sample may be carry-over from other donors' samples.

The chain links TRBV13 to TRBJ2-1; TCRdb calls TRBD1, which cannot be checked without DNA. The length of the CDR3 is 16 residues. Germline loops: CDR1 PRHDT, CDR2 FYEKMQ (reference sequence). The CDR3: CASSLEGQGARNEQFF. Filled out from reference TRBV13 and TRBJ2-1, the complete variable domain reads AAGVIQSPRHLIKEKRETATLKCYPIPRHDTVYWYQQGPGQDPQFLISFYEKMQSDKGSIPDRFSAQQFSDYHSELNMSSLELGDSALYFCASSLEGQGARNEQFFGPGTRLTVL.

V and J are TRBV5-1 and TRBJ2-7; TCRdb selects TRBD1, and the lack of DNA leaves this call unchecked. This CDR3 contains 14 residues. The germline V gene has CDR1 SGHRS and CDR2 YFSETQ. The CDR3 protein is CASSIGTGTERQYF.

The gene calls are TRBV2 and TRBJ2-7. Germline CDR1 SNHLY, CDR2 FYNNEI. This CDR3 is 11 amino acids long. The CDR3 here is CASSEMLEQYF.

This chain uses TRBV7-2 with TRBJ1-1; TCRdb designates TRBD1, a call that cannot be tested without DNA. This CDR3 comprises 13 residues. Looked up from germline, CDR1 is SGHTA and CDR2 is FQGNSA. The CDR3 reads CASSSQDRDVAFF.

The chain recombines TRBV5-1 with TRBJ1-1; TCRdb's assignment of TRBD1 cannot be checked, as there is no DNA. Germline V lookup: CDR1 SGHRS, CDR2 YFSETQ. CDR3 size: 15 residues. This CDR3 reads CASRSSGLANTEAFF.

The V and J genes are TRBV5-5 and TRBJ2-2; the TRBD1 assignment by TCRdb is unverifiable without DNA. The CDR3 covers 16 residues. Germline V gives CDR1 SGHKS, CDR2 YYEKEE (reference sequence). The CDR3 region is CASSPRQWANTGELFF.

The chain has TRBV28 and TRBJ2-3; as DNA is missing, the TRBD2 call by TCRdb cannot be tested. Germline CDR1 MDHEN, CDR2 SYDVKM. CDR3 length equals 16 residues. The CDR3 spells CASSFVSGRDTDTQYF. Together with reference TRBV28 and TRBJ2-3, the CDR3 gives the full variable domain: DVKVTQSSRYLVKRTGEKVFLECVQDMDHENMFWYRQDPGLGLRLIYFSYDVKMKEKGDIPEGYSVSREKKERFSLILESASTNQTSMYLCASSFVSGRDTDTQYFGPGTRLTVL.

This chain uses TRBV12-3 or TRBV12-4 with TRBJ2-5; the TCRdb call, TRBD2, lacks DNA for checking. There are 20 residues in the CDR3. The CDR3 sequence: CASSSHPPGLAGGRKETQYF.

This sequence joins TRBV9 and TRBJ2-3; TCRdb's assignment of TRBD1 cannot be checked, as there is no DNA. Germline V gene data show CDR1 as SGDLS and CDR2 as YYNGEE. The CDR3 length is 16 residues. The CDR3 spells CASSVPPAESTDTQYF.

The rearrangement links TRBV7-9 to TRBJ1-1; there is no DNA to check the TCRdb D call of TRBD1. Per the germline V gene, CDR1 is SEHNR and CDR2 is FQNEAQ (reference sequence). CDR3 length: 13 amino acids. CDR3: CASSSRDNPEAFF.

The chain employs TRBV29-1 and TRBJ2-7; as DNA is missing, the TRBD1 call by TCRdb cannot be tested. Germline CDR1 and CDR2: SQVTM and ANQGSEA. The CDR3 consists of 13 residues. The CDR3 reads CSVLGQASYEQYF.

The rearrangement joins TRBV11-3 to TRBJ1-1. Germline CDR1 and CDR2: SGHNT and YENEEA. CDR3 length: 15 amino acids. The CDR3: CASSLVGQEGTEAFF.

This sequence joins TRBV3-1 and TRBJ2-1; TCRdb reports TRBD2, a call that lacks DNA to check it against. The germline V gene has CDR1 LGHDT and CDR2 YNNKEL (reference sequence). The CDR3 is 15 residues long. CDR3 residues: CASSQDQLAGVSQFF.

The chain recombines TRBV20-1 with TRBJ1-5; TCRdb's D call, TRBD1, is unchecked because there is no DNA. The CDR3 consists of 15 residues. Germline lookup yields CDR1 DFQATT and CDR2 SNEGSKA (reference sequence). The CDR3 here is CSAREMTTGYQPQHF.

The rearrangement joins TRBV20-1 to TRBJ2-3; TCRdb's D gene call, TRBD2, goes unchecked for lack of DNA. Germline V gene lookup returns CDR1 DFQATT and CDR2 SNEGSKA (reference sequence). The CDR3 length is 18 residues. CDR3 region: CSARGPGGLAVNTDTQYF.

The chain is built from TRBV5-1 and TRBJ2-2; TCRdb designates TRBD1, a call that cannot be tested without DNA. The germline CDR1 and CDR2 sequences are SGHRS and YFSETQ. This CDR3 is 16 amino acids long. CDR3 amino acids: CASSTPTGENTGELFF.

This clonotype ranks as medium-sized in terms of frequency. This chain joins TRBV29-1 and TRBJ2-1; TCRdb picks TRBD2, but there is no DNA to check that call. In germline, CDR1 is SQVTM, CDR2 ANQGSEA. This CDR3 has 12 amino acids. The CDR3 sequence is CSVEEVRREQFF.

CDR3 loop: CASSFTSGGADTQYF. The rearrangement links TRBV12-3 or TRBV12-4 to TRBJ2-3; TCRdb reports TRBD2, a call that lacks DNA to check it against. The CDR3 has 15 residues.

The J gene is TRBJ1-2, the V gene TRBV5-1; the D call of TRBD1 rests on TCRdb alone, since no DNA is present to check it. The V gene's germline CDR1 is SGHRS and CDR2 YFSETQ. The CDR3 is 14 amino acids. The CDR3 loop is CASSLYAGELGYTF.

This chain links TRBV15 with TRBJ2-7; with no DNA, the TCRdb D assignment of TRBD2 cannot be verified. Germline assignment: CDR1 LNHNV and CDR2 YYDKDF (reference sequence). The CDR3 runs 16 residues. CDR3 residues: CATGSPGAAPLYEQYF.